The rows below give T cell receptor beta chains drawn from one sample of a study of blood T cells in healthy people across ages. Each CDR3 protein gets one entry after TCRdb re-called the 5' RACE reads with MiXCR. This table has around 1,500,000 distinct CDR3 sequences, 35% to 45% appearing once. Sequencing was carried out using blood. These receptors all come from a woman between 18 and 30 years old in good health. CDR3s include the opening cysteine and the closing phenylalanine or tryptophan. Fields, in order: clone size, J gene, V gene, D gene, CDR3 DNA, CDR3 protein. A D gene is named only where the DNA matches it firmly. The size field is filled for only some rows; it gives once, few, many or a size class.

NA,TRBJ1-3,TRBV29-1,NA,TGCAGCGTTGAAGTTGCCCCTCGGGGGGGCTCTGGAAACACCATATATTTT,CSVEVAPRGGSGNTIYF
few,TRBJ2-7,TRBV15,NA,TGTGCCACCAGCAGAGATCTTGTGGGCGAGCAGTACTTC,CATSRDLVGEQYF
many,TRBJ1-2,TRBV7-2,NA,TGTGCCAGCAGCTTAGTGGGTGGCTACACCTTC,CASSLVGGYTF
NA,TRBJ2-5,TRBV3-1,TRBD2,TGTGCCAGCAGCCGACCGGATATCGCGGGAGCGCCTGAAGAGACCCAGTACTTC,CASSRPDIAGAPEETQYF
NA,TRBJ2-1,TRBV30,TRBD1,TGTGCCTGGAGTGTAACGATAGGACAGGGGAAATACAATGAGCAGTTCTTC,CAWSVTIGQGKYNEQFF
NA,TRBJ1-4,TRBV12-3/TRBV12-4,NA,TGTGCCAGCAGTTTCGGTCAGACTTCTCGACTGTTTTTT,CASSFGQTSRLFF
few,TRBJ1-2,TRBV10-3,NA,TGTGCCATCAGTGAGGAACACGACTATGGCTACACCTTC,CAISEEHDYGYTF
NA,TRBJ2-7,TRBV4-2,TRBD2,TGTGCCAGCAGCCAAGGTGGTAGCGGGTACTACGAGCAGTACTTC,CASSQGGSGYYEQYF
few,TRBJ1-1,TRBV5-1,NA,TGCGCCAGCAGCTTGGACACCCCCATGAACACTGAAGCTTTCTTT,CASSLDTPMNTEAFF
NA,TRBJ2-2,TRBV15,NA,TGTGCCACCAGCCTCTTGCCCGGGGAGCTGTTTTTT,CATSLLPGELFF
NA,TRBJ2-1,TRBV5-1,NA,TGCGCCAGCAGCTTGGCCGGCCTTGCACACAATGAGCAGTTCTTC,CASSLAGLAHNEQFF
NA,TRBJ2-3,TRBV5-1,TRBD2,TGCGCCAGCAGCGCGCCTAGCGGCCTAAACACAGATACGCAGTATTTT,CASSAPSGLNTDTQYF
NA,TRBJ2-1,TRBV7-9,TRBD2,TGTGCCAGCAGCTTAGTAGAGCGGGAGCCTTACTGGGAGCAGTTCTTC,CASSLVEREPYWEQFF
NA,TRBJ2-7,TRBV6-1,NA,TGTGCCAGCAGTTCCGGGGCGGGGGCCGAGTCCTACGAGCAGTACTTC,CASSSGAGAESYEQYF
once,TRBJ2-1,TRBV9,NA,TGTGCCAGCAGCGGGCGCCCTGGACTGGGCTCCTACAATGAGCAGTTCTTC,CASSGRPGLGSYNEQFF
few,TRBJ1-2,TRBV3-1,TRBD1,TGTGCCAGCAGCCAAGAAGCTAGGGGGCGTAGTGATGGCTACACCTTC,CASSQEARGRSDGYTF
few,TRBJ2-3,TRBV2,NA,TGTGCCAGCAGTGAAGCGAGGCTGGGGCGGACCCCTGGCACAGATACGCAGTATTTT,CASSEARLGRTPGTDTQYF